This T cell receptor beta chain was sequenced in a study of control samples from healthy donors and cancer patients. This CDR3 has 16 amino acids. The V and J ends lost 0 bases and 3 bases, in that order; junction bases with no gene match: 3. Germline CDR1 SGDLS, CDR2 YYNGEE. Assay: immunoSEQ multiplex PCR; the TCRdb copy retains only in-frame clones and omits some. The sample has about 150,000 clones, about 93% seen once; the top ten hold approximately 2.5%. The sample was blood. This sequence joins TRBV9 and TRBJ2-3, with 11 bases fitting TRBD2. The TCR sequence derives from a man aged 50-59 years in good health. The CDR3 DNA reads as TGTGCCAGCAGCGTAGCCCGGACTAGCGGGACAGATACGCAGTATTTT. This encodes CASSVARTSGTDTQYF.